The next 26 T cell receptor beta chains were all read from a single sample in a study of T cell responses to AZD1222 COVID-19 vaccine. The repertoire was sequenced with immunoSEQ multiplex PCR; TCRdb's copy has only in-frame clones and lacks some. Of approximately 140,000 clones listed, more than 85% were seen once; the top ten hold 1.5% to 2%. Here the sequenced sample was peripheral blood, taken 28 days after the second AZD1222 dose. Receptor source: an adult who received the AZD1222 COVID-19 vaccine.

The chain is built from TRBV11-2 and TRBJ1-6, with D unresolved. Germline CDR1 reads SGHAT; CDR2 reads FQNNGV. V was shortened by 6 bases and J by 1 base, with 10 bases between the two germline ends. This CDR3 is 15 amino acids long. Here the CDR3 DNA reads TGTGCCAGCAGGCGCCGGGAGTCCTATAATTCACCCCTCCACTTT. Translation: CASRRRESYNSPLHF.

This clone occurred once. This sample also contains other DNA sequences that code for the same CDR3. The chain recombines TRBV3-1 (or the pseudogene TRBV3-2) with TRBJ1-1; D not resolved. Deletions cut 1 base from V and 1 base from J, with 7 bases between. This CDR3 has 14 residues. Germline-derived CDR1 and CDR2 are LGHDT and YNNKEL (reference sequence). CDR3 in DNA: TGTGCCAGCAGCCAAGTAGGAGGGAACACTGAAGCTTTCTTT. This encodes CASSQVGGNTEAFF.

V gene TRBV25-1 combines with J gene TRBJ1-5; perhaps TRBD1 as D (5 bases). Germline V gene lookup returns CDR1 MGHDK and CDR2 SYGVNS. V lost 4 bases, J lost 0 bases, and 13 bases lay in between. The CDR3 length is 16 residues. CDR3 protein: CASSGGGRNSNQPQHF. In DNA, the CDR3 is TGTGCCAGCAGTGGGGGGGGTCGGAATAGCAATCAGCCCCAGCATTTT.

The chain has TRBV18 and TRBJ1-1, with D perhaps TRBD1 (5 bases). This CDR3 comprises 16 residues. Between the trimmed V and J ends, which lost 2 bases and 0 bases, there was a span of 13 bases. CDR1 is KGHSH, CDR2 LQKENI, per germline. CDR3 DNA sequence: TGTGCCAGCTCACCAGTCCAGGGAGGGTTGAACACTGAAGCTTTCTTT. It codes for CASSPVQGGLNTEAFF.

This chain links TRBV10-3 with TRBJ2-1, with TRBD1 matching 11 bases. Germline loops: CDR1 ENHRY, CDR2 SYGVKD. After removal of 5 bases from V and 9 bases from J, the junction contained 9 bases not matched to a gene. This CDR3 is 15 amino acids long. This chain's CDR3 is CAISSSDRGPAEQFF. CDR3 DNA sequence: TGTGCCATCAGTTCTTCGGACAGGGGGCCGGCTGAGCAGTTCTTC.

The chain is built from TRBV6-1 and TRBJ1-1, with no clear D. Trimming pared 3 bases from V and 3 bases from J, leaving 8 bases between. The CDR3 is made up of 13 amino acids. The germline V gene has CDR1 MNHNS and CDR2 SASEGT. For the CDR3, the DNA is TGTGCCAGCAGTGACCAAATCGACACTGAAGCTTTCTTT. This gives the protein CASSDQIDTEAFF.

This sequence joins TRBV6-5 and TRBJ2-3, with D maybe TRBD2 (6 bases). Germline V lookup: CDR1 MNHEY, CDR2 SVGAGI. The V end lost 8 bases, the J end lost 2 bases, and 8 bases lay between the germline ends. The length of the CDR3 is 12 residues. CDR3 coding DNA: TGTGCCAGCCGGGAGTCCACAGATACGCAGTATTTT. This encodes CASRESTDTQYF.

This chain uses TRBV30 with TRBJ2-1; D is unclear. V was clipped by 3 bases and J by 1 base, with 1 base between them. The CDR3 totals 11 residues. Germline lookup yields CDR1 GTSNPN and CDR2 SVGIG (reference sequence). The chain's CDR3 is CAWRSYNEQFF. CDR3 DNA sequence: TGTGCCTGGAGATCCTACAATGAGCAGTTCTTC.

The CDR3 DNA is TGTGCCAGCAGGCGGACAGGGAAGGAGACCCAGTACTTC. It translates to CASRRTGKETQYF. The rearrangement joins TRBV2 to TRBJ2-5; 8 positions agree with TRBD1. The V gene's germline CDR1 is SNHLY and CDR2 FYNNEI. The CDR3 contains 13 residues. The V gene end was trimmed by 6 bases and the J gene end by 5 bases; junction bases not matched to a gene: 5.

The V call is TRBV10-2, the J call TRBJ1-1, with 7 bases identical to TRBD1. V lost 8 bases, J lost 7 bases, and 4 bases stayed unmatched. This CDR3 comprises 11 residues. Germline V CDR1 and CDR2: WSHSY, SAAADI. The CDR3: CASQGGVEAFF. In DNA, the CDR3 is TGCGCCAGCCAGGGGGGCGTTGAAGCTTTCTTT.

This chain connects TRBV19 to TRBJ1-1; possible D gene TRBD1, 6 bases. The V and J ends lost 3 bases and 3 bases respectively, with 17 bases between them. The CDR3 loop spans 16 amino acids. Germline V CDR1 and CDR2: LNHDA, SQIVND (reference sequence). In DNA, the CDR3 is TGTGCCAGTAGTATCCCCCCGGACAGATCCTACACTGAAGCTTTCTTT. It is translated as CASSIPPDRSYTEAFF.

V is TRBV15 and J is TRBJ2-2; D unresolved. V was clipped by 6 bases and J by 0 bases, with 8 bases between them. This CDR3 has 14 residues. CDR1 and CDR2 (germline): LNHNV, YYDKDF (reference sequence). CDR3 sequence: CATRRTANTGELFF. The DNA for the CDR3 is TGTGCCACCAGGCGCACCGCGAACACCGGGGAGCTGTTTTTT.

The chain carries TRBV2 and TRBJ1-2; D ambiguous. The CDR3 is made up of 14 amino acids. The germline CDR1 and CDR2 sequences are SNHLY and FYNNEI. Trimming took off 7 bases at V and 5 bases at J, with 17 bases between the two ends. DNA for the CDR3: TGTGCCAGCATCCAACTTCCCGGAGGGTATGGCTACACCTTC. As protein: CASIQLPGGYGYTF.

J is TRBJ1-4 and V is TRBV4-2, with 10 bases lining up with TRBD1. The CDR3 contains 14 residues. V was clipped by 3 bases and J by 7 bases; unmatched bases: 2. Germline loops: CDR1 LGHNA, CDR2 YNFKEQ. The chain's CDR3 is CASSHGQGGEKLFF. CDR3 coding DNA: TGTGCCAGCAGCCACGGACAGGGGGGTGAAAAACTGTTTTTT.

This sequence joins TRBV6-5 and TRBJ1-1; 8 bases match TRBD1. The CDR3 extends over 14 amino acids. Germline V gives CDR1 MNHEY, CDR2 SVGAGI. The trim removed 6 bases at V and 4 bases at J, leaving 7 bases unmatched. CDR3 sequence (DNA): TGTGCCAGCAGCCCGACAGGGGACACCACTGAAGCTTTCTTT. It yields the protein CASSPTGDTTEAFF.

The count of this clone is one. J is TRBJ2-5 and V is TRBV5-1, with D maybe TRBD1 (6 bases). The germline V gene encodes CDR1 SGHRS and CDR2 YFSETQ. Trimming left V 2 bases short and J 3 bases short, with 11 bases between. This CDR3 is 14 amino acids long. The CDR3 is CASSLGRTEETQYF. The DNA of the CDR3 is TGCGCCAGCAGCTTAGGACGGACAGAAGAGACCCAGTACTTC.

The chain uses TRBV7-3 and TRBJ2-5; the D gene could be TRBD1 or TRBD2 (6 bases each). Germline values: CDR1 SGHTA, CDR2 FQGTGA. The CDR3 runs to 16 residues. Trimming shortened V by 1 base and J by 2 bases, and 14 bases separated the two germline ends. CDR3 loop: CASSLNLGGTQETQYF. CDR3 DNA: TGTGCCAGCAGCTTAAATCTGGGGGGCACACAAGAGACCCAGTACTTC.

This chain joins TRBV12-3 or TRBV12-4 and TRBJ1-1; D unclear. Trimming removed 5 bases from V and 6 bases from J, with 13 bases in between. The CDR3 is made up of 13 amino acids. CDR3 sequence: CASSTLGRAEAFF. The DNA for the CDR3 is TGTGCCAGCAGTACTTTAGGGCGGGCTGAAGCTTTCTTT.

The chain is built from TRBV19 and TRBJ1-4, with TRBD1 matching over 7 bases. The CDR3 runs 15 residues. V gave up 6 bases and J gave up 6 bases; unmatched junction bases: 10. Germline V gene sequence: CDR1 LNHDA, CDR2 SQIVND (reference sequence). CDR3 DNA sequence: TGTGCCAGTAGCCCCCGGAGACAGGGCTATGAAAAACTGTTTTTT. This encodes CASSPRRQGYEKLFF. Full variable domain (missing parts from reference TRBV19 and TRBJ1-4): DGGITQSPKYLFRKEGQNVTLSCEQNLNHDAMYWYRQDPGQGLRLIYYSQIVNDFQKGDIAEGYSVSREKKESFPLTVTSAQKNPTAFYLCASSPRRQGYEKLFFGSGTQLSVL.

V usage is TRBV9 and J usage is TRBJ1-2; D unresolved. Germline assignment: CDR1 SGDLS and CDR2 YYNGEE. The CDR3 is 13 amino acids. V was shortened by 3 bases and J by 2 bases, with 8 bases between the two germline ends. The CDR3 nucleotides read TGTGCCAGCAGCGCCATCCAGAACTATGGCTACACCTTC. It specifies CASSAIQNYGYTF.

The J gene is TRBJ2-1, the V gene TRBV30; 8 bases fit TRBD2. V gave up 4 bases and J gave up 6 bases; unmatched junction bases: 5. The CDR3 runs to 13 residues. Germline V gene sequence: CDR1 GTSNPN, CDR2 SVGIG (reference sequence). CDR3 bases: TGTGCCTGGAAAGTCGGGGGGGGCAATGAGCAGTTCTTC. It encodes CAWKVGGGNEQFF.

V and J are TRBV18 and TRBJ1-2, with 7 bases lining up with TRBD1. The CDR3 loop spans 15 amino acids. After removal of 4 bases from V and 3 bases from J, the junction contained 8 bases not matched to a gene. The germline V gene encodes CDR1 KGHSH and CDR2 LQKENI. CDR3: CASSLQDGTDYGYTF. The CDR3 DNA sequence: TGTGCCAGCTCACTGCAGGACGGGACAGACTATGGCTACACCTTC.

The V gene is TRBV10-1, the J gene TRBJ1-1; 8 bases match TRBD1. The germline V gene has CDR1 WNHNN and CDR2 SYGVQD (reference sequence). The CDR3 covers 16 residues. Trimming cost V 7 bases and J 2 bases; bases outside gene matches: 12. CDR3 loop: CASNSLGTGENTEAFF. The DNA for the CDR3 is TGCGCCAGCAATTCCCTAGGGACAGGAGAAAACACTGAAGCTTTCTTT.

The chain links TRBV25-1 to TRBJ2-3, with D unresolved. The ends were cut back, 4 bases at V and 0 bases at J, with 5 bases in the middle. This CDR3 has 13 amino acids. From germline, CDR1 is MGHDK and CDR2 SYGVNS. Here the CDR3 DNA reads TGTGCCAGCAGTGTCCCTAGCACAGATACGCAGTATTTT. As protein: CASSVPSTDTQYF. Variable domain in full (rest from reference TRBV25-1 and TRBJ2-3): EADIYQTPRYLVIGTGKKITLECSQTMGHDKMYWYQQDPGMELHLIHYSYGVNSTEKGDLSSESTVSRIRTEHFPLTLESARPSHTSQYLCASSVPSTDTQYFGPGTRLTVL.

The V and J genes are TRBV7-3 and TRBJ2-2; 11 positions match TRBD1. This CDR3 is built from 18 residues. Trimming removed 2 bases from V and 0 bases from J; junction bases left unmatched: 5. In germline, CDR1 is SGHTA, CDR2 FQGTGA. The CDR3 DNA reads as TGTGCCAGCAGCTTATTTGGGACAGGGGGATCGAACACCGGGGAGCTGTTTTTT. Residues: CASSLFGTGGSNTGELFF.

The chain combines TRBV7-2 with TRBJ1-3; D is unclear. The germline V gene encodes CDR1 SGHTA and CDR2 FQGNSA. With 5 bases removed from V and 6 bases from J, the gap between germline ends came to 11 bases. CDR3 length: 13 residues. The CDR3 protein is CASSLIPVNTIYF. In nucleotides, the CDR3 is TGTGCCAGCAGCCTAATTCCGGTAAACACCATATATTTT.